These 16 T cell receptor beta chains were all obtained from the same sample, sequenced in a study of blood T cells in healthy people across ages (dated by TCRdb to 2014 to 2015). The method was 5' RACE. Sequencing instrument: Illumina HiSeq 2500. A second PCR of about 7 to 12 cycles was run with a J-beta primer mix and a sample-barcoded 5' primer. TCRdb redid the processing of the public reads, applying fastp at Q25 and MiXCR, and retained in-frame beta chains. Rows with one shared CDR3 protein collapse into an entry with the most common genes and DNA. The sample table contains some 850,000 distinct CDR3 sequences; only one count was recorded for 20% to 30% of them. Of the sample, 2.5% to 3.5% falls within the top ten clones. This same sample was also part of a study on T cells of mothers and their children.

The material sequenced was blood. These receptors came from a boy between 10 and 17 years old in good health.

This chain uses TRBV5-1 with TRBJ2-7, with a possible D match to TRBD1 (6 bases). CDR3 length: 13 amino acids. Germline values: CDR1 SGHRS, CDR2 YFSETQ. Trimming left V 7 bases short and J 0 bases short, with 11 bases between. The CDR3 reads CASARGASYEQYF. CDR3 nucleotides: TGCGCCAGCGCCAGGGGCGCCTCCTACGAGCAGTACTTC.

V gene TRBV5-1 combines with J gene TRBJ1-4, with D tentatively TRBD1 (5 bases). CDR3 length equals 15 residues. Deletions cut 5 bases from V and 5 bases from J, with 16 bases between. CDR1 is SGHRS, CDR2 YFSETQ, per germline. The CDR3 DNA reads as TGCGCCAGCAGTCCCGGGTCCCCAGGGAATGAAAAACTGTTTTTT. Amino acid sequence: CASSPGSPGNEKLFF.

In this sample, this clonotype turned up a few times. The gene calls are TRBV27 and TRBJ2-5; D is possibly TRBD1 (6 bases). The CDR3 has 16 residues. Trimming removed 5 bases from V and 5 bases from J, with 21 bases in between. Germline V gene data show CDR1 as MNHEY and CDR2 as SMNVEV (reference sequence). In nucleotides, the CDR3 is TGTGCCAGCAGTCCCCTGATGTTCGGCCAGGGGGAGACCCAGTACTTC. This translates into CASSPLMFGQGETQYF.

This chain connects TRBV12-3 or TRBV12-4 to TRBJ2-7; tentative D call: TRBD2 (5 bases). The CDR3 loop spans 13 amino acids. Trimming pared 6 bases from V and 6 bases from J, leaving 15 bases between. The CDR3 loop reads CASRITRVGEQYF. CDR3 DNA sequence: TGTGCCAGCAGAATTACTAGGGTCGGCGAGCAGTACTTC.

J is TRBJ2-2 and V is TRBV7-2; D uncertain. CDR1 and CDR2 from the germline V gene are SGHTA and FQGNSA. The CDR3 extends over 13 amino acids. V was pared by 4 bases and J by 5 bases, with 8 bases between. CDR3 amino acids: CASSSTYTGELFF. The CDR3, as DNA: TGTGCCAGCAGCTCGACGTATACCGGGGAGCTGTTTTTT.

The rearrangement joins TRBV28 to TRBJ2-3; D gene unclear. Germline V gives CDR1 MDHEN, CDR2 SYDVKM. CDR3 size: 12 residues. Trimming pared 7 bases from V and 8 bases from J, leaving 13 bases between. CDR3 DNA sequence: TGTGCCAGCACCACCCCGGTTGGTACGCAGTATTTT. The encoded protein is CASTTPVGTQYF.

This clonotype appeared a few times. The chain's CDR3 is CASSPLAGGPTGELFF. CDR3 DNA sequence: TGTGCCAGCAGCCCTCTAGCGGGGGGGCCTACCGGGGAGCTGTTTTTT. The J gene is TRBJ2-2, the V gene TRBV5-6, with 12 nucleotides matching TRBD2. Trimming took 4 bases from V and 5 from J; bases not matched to a gene: 6. Per germline, CDR1 SGHDT and CDR2 YYEEEE. The CDR3 length is 16 residues.

The chain links TRBV7-9 to TRBJ2-5; D is possibly TRBD1 (6 bases). V was shortened by 3 bases and J by 1 base, with 15 bases between the two germline ends. CDR3 length: 16 amino acids. CDR1 is SEHNR and CDR2 is FQNEAQ in the germline V gene (reference sequence). The CDR3 reads CASSFRDTEAQETQYF. The CDR3 nucleotides are TGTGCCAGCAGCTTCCGGGACACCGAGGCCCAAGAGACCCAGTACTTC.

This rearrangement joins TRBV10-3 to TRBJ2-7; a weak D match, TRBD1 (6 bases). This CDR3 comprises 13 residues. With 4 bases removed from V and 6 bases from J, the gap between germline ends came to 13 bases. Germline V gene sequence: CDR1 ENHRY, CDR2 SYGVKD. CDR3 sequence reads: CAISGTERSEQYF. The CDR3 DNA reads as TGTGCCATCAGTGGGACAGAGAGGTCCGAGCAGTACTTC.

The rearrangement links TRBV7-2 to TRBJ2-3; the D is unclear. The CDR3 contains 15 residues. Between the trimmed V and J ends, which lost 5 bases and 4 bases, there was a span of 16 bases. Germline CDR1 reads SGHTA; CDR2 reads FQGNSA. The CDR3 region is CASSPWTLRSDTQYF. CDR3 nucleotide sequence: TGTGCCAGCAGCCCCTGGACGTTGAGGTCAGATACGCAGTATTTT.

This clonotype was counted a few times. The chain combines TRBV10-3 with TRBJ1-1; unclear D gene. CDR1 ENHRY and CDR2 SYGVKD come from the germline V gene. CDR3 size: 14 residues. With 3 bases removed from V and 7 bases from J, the gap between germline ends came to 15 bases. In nucleotides, the CDR3 is TGTGCCATCAGTGACACTGTTGCTATGGGTGAAGCTTTCTTT. Protein product: CAISDTVAMGEAFF.

The rearrangement joins TRBV6-2 or TRBV6-3 to TRBJ2-5, with a weak D call TRBD1 (5 bases). The DNA end favors TRBJ2-7, so the J call may be wrong. The CDR3 consists of 13 residues. CDR1 and CDR2 from the germline V gene are MNHEY and SVGEGT. DNA of the CDR3: TGTGCCAGCAGGGACACTCACTCCTACGAGCAGTACTTC. This translates into CASRDTHSYEQYF.

This clonotype has just a few counts. V is TRBV30 and J is TRBJ2-1, with a weak D call TRBD1 (6 bases). Germline V lookup: CDR1 GTSNPN, CDR2 SVGIG (reference sequence). V was cut by 2 bases and J by 6 bases, with 14 bases left in between. The CDR3 has 14 amino acids. This CDR3 is CAWSSGAVSNEQFF. Written as DNA, the CDR3 is TGTGCCTGGAGTTCAGGGGCAGTCAGCAATGAGCAGTTCTTC.

The chain carries TRBV4-1 and TRBJ2-5, with 9 bases lining up with TRBD2. The germline CDR1 and CDR2 sequences are MGHRA and YSYEKL. Trimming at V came to 7 bases and at J to 4 bases, leaving 10 bases not matched to a gene. The CDR3 sequence is 15 residues long. DNA for the CDR3: TGCGCCAGCACGCAGACCGGGACTAGCCTAGAGACCCAGTACTTC. Its protein product is CASTQTGTSLETQYF.

This clonotype has more than one count but fewer than ten. The chain links TRBV29-1 to TRBJ1-4; 8 bases match TRBD1. This CDR3 has 13 residues. Trimming removed 3 bases from V and 8 bases from J; junction bases left unmatched: 5. Per the germline V gene, CDR1 is SQVTM and CDR2 is ANQGSEA. CDR3 region: CSVDDRGEEKLFF. Written as DNA, the CDR3 is TGCAGCGTTGATGACAGGGGAGAGGAAAAACTGTTTTTT.

The V call is TRBV20-1, the J call TRBJ2-6; D gene unclear. V was pared by 5 bases and J by 0 bases, with 5 bases between. This CDR3 spans 13 amino acids. Germline loops: CDR1 DFQATT, CDR2 SNEGSKA (reference sequence). The CDR3 region has the DNA TGCAGTGCTCGGAACTCTGGGGCCAACGTCCTGACTTTC. Its translation: CSARNSGANVLTF.